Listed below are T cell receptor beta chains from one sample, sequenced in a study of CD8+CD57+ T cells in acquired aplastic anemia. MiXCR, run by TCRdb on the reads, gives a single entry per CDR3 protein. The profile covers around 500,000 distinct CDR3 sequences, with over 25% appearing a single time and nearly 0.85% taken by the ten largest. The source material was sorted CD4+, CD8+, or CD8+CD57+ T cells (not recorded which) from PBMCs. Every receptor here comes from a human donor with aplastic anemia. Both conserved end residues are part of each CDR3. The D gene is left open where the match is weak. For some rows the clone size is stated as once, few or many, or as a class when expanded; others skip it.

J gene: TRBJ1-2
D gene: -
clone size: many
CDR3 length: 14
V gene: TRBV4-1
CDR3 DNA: TGCGCCAGCAGCCAAGCACAGATGATCTATGGCTACACCTTC
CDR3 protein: CASSQAQMIYGYTF

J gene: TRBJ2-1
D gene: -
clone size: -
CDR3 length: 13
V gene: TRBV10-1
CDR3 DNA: TGCGCCAGCAGTGATCGGGCCTACAATGAGCAGTTCTTC
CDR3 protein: CASSDRAYNEQFF

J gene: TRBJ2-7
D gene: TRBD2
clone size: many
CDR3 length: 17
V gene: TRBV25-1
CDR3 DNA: TGTGCCAGCAGTCCTCTAGCGGGGGGGCTTTCTGTCTACGAGCAGTACTTC
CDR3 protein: CASSPLAGGLSVYEQYF

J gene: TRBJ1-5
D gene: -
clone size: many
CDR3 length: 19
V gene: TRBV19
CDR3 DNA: TGTGCCAGTAGTATAGATCAGGGGAGAGGGTGGTACCCCAATCAGCCCCAGCATTTT
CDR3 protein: CASSIDQGRGWYPNQPQHF

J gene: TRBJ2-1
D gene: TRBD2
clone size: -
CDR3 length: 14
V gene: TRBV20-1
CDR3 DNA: TGCAGTGCGCATACTAGCGGGAGGGGGAATGAGCAGTTCTTC
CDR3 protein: CSAHTSGRGNEQFF

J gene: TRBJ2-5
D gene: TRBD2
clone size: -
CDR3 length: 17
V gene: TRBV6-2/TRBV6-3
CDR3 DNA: TGTGCCAGCAGTTACGGGACTAGTAATTCATGGGGAGAGACCCAGTACTTC
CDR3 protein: CASSYGTSNSWGETQYF

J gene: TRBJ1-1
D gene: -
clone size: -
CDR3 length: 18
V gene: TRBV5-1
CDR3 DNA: TGCGCCAGCAGCTTGGAATTGGTGACAGTCGGGTTCGGGACTGAAGCTTTCTTT
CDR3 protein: CASSLELVTVGFGTEAFF

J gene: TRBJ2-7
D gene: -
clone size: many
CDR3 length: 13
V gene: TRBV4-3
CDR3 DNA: TGCGCCAGCAGCCGGAACAGGGACGGCGAGCAGTACTTC
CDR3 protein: CASSRNRDGEQYF

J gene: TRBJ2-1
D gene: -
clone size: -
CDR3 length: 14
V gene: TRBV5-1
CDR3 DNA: TGCGCCAGCAGCCCCTCTTTTCAGGGTGGGGAGCAGTTCTTC
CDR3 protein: CASSPSFQGGEQFF

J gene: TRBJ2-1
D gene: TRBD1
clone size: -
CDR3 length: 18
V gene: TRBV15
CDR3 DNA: TGCGCCACCAGCAGAGACCCCCCTTCCGGGACAGGGTACGATGAGCAGTTCTTC
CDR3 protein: CATSRDPPSGTGYDEQFF

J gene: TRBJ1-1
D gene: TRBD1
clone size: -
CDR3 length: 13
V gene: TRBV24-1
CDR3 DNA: TGTGCCAGTAGTCCGGGACAGTACACTGAAGCTTTCTTT
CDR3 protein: CASSPGQYTEAFF

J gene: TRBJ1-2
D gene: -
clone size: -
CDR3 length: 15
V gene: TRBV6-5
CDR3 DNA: TGTGCCTGCAGTTCCCCTACGATAAATAACTATGGCTACACCTTC
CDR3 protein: CACSSPTINNYGYTF

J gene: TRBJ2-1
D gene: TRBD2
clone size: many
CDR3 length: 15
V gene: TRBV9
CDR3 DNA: TGTGCCAGCAGCGCTAGCGGAAGCTCCTACAATGAGCAGTTCTTC
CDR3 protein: CASSASGSSYNEQFF

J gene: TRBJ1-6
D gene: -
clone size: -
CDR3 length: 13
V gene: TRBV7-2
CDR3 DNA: TGTGCCAGCAGAGGACAAAATAATTCACCCCTCCACTTT
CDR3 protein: CASRGQNNSPLHF

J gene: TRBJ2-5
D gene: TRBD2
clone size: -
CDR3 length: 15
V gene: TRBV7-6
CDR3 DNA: TGTGCCAGCAGTGGGGGACTAGGCTCGCAAGAGACCCGGTACTTC
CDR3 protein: CASSGGLGSQETRYF

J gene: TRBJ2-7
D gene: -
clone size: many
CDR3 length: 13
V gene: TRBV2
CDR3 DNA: TGTGCCAGCAGGGAATCGACAGGCGGGGGGCAGTACTTC
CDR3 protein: CASRESTGGGQYF

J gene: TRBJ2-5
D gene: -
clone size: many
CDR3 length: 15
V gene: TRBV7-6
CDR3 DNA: TGTGCCAGCAGCTTAGTTGGCAGGGATGGCGAGACCCAGTACTTC
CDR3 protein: CASSLVGRDGETQYF

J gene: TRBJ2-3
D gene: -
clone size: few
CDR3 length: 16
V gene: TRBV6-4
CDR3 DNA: TGTGCCAGCCGTCACAGGAGCACAAGGGGATCGGATACGCAGTATTTT
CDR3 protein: CASRHRSTRGSDTQYF

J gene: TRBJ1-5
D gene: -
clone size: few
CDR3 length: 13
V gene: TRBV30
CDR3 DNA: TGTGCCTGGAGTGTCAAGTCTTTGCAGCCCCAGCATTTT
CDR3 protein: CAWSVKSLQPQHF

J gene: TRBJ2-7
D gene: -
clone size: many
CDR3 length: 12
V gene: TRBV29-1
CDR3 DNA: TGCAGCGGGCTAGGTGGAGCCTACGAGCAGTACTTC
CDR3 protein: CSGLGGAYEQYF

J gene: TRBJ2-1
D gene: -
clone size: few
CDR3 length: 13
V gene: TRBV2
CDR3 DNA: TGTGCCAGCAGGGTGACTGGAAGCAATGGGCAGTTCTTC
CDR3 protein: CASRVTGSNGQFF

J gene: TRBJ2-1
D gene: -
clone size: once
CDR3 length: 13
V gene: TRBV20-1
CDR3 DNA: TGCAGTGCCGACCCCCCAATCTACAATGAGCAGTTCTTC
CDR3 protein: CSADPPIYNEQFF

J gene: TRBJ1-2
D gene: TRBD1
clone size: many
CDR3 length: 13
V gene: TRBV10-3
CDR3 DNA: TGTGCCATCAGAGTTCAGGGGGCGTATGGCTACACCTTC
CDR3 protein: CAIRVQGAYGYTF

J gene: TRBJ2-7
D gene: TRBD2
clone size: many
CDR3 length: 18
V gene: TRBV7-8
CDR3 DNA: TGTGCCAGCAGCTTATCGAACGGGAGGGCCACGAGCTCCTACGAGCAGTACTTC
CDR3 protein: CASSLSNGRATSSYEQYF

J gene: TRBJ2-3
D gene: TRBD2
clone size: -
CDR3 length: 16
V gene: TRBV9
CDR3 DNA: TGTGCCAGCAGCGTAGCTAGTCTAGCGGGAGCAAATACGCAGTATTTT
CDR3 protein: CASSVASLAGANTQYF

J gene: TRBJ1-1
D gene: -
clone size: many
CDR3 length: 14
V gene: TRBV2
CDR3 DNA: TGTGCCAGCAGACCCGGGACATCGAACACTGAAGCTTTCTTT
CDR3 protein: CASRPGTSNTEAFF

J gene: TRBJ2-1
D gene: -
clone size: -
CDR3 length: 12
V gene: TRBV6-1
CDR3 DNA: TGTGCCAGCAGTGGACAGGTAAATGAGCAGTTCTTC
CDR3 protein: CASSGQVNEQFF

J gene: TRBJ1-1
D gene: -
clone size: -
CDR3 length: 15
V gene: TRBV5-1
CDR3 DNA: TGCGCCAGCAGCTTGGGGCCGATCCCGGGCACTGAAGCTTTCTTT
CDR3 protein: CASSLGPIPGTEAFF

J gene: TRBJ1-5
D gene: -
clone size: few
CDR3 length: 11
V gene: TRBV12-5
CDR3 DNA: TGTGCTAGTGGCCATTTGGGGCCCCAGCATTTT
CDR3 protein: CASGHLGPQHF

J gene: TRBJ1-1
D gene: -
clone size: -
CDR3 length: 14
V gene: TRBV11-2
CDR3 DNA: TGTGCCAGCAGCTTAGACACAACGGGCACTGAAGCTTTCTTT
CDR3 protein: CASSLDTTGTEAFF